What follows are 31 T cell receptor beta chains derived from one specimen sequenced in a study of blood T cell repertoires in COVID-19. Clones were sequenced by immunoSEQ multiplex PCR, and TCRdb holds only the in-frame ones, with some missing. The data contain roughly 250,000 clones, approximately 81% of them singletons. Input material: peripheral blood. The receptors were gathered from a man aged 35-49 years with acute or convalescent COVID-19.

The rearrangement joins TRBV2 to TRBJ2-1, with D possibly matching TRBD2 (5 bases). V was trimmed by 7 bases and J by 5 bases, leaving 12 bases between them. Germline assignment: CDR1 SNHLY and CDR2 FYNNEI. The CDR3 runs 13 residues. CDR3 region: CASTYRGNNEQFF. The CDR3 nucleotides are TGTGCCAGCACTTATCGAGGGAACAATGAGCAGTTCTTC.

This clone has just a few counts. This rearrangement joins TRBV7-2 to TRBJ2-1, with D possibly matching TRBD2 (6 bases). There are 13 residues in the CDR3. CDR1 SGHTA and CDR2 FQGNSA come from the germline V gene. Trimming left V 3 bases short and J 7 bases short, with 10 bases between. CDR3 sequence reads: CASSLPLANEQFF. Written as DNA, the CDR3 is TGTGCCAGCAGCTTGCCGCTAGCGAATGAGCAGTTCTTC.

This clone has only one observation. The chain recombines TRBV4-2 with TRBJ1-4; D might be TRBD1 (5 bases). V dropped 0 bases and J dropped 6 bases, with 11 bases sitting between them. The CDR3 length is 15 residues. Germline loops: CDR1 LGHNA, CDR2 YNFKEQ. The CDR3: CASSQDLTGDEKLFF. CDR3 bases: TGTGCCAGCAGCCAAGATCTGACGGGGGATGAAAAACTGTTTTTT.

V is TRBV7-9 and J is TRBJ2-5; TRBD1 matches 7 bases. Germline lookup yields CDR1 SEHNR and CDR2 FQNEAQ (reference sequence). The V gene end was trimmed by 5 bases and the J gene end by 2 bases; junction bases not matched to a gene: 8. The CDR3 runs to 15 residues. DNA for the CDR3: TGTGCCAGCAGCACCTCCGGGACAGAACAAGAGACCCAGTACTTC. This encodes CASSTSGTEQETQYF.

This clone was counted between two and nine times. The rearrangement links TRBV30 to TRBJ1-6; unclear D gene. The CDR3 spans 14 residues. Germline CDR1 is GTSNPN and CDR2 is SVGIG (reference sequence). Trimming cost V 0 bases and J 7 bases, with 10 bases left between them. The CDR3 DNA sequence: TGTGCCTGGAGTGTATCACAGAACAATTCACCCCTCCACTTT. Its protein is CAWSVSQNNSPLHF.

This chain's CDR3 is CASSITYEQYF. The CDR3 DNA reads as TGTGCCAGCAGCATTACCTACGAGCAGTACTTC. The chain carries TRBV7-9 and TRBJ2-7; D is unclear. The CDR3 is made up of 11 amino acids. The germline V gene encodes CDR1 SEHNR and CDR2 FQNEAQ (reference sequence). The V gene lost 5 bases and the J gene lost 2 bases, with 4 bases spanning the gap.

About this clone: Other nucleotide sequences from this sample produce the same CDR3. V gene TRBV27 combines with J gene TRBJ2-7; D is possibly TRBD1 (6 bases). Per germline, CDR1 MNHEY and CDR2 SMNVEV (reference sequence). The CDR3 length is 13 residues. Trimming removed 9 bases from V and 3 bases from J, with 15 bases in between. In DNA form, the CDR3 reads TGTGCCAGTAGTCCAGGGGCTGTCTACGAGCAGTACTTC. Translated, it gives CASSPGAVYEQYF.

The chain couples TRBV6-5 to TRBJ1-5; D is unclear. Trimming shortened V by 3 bases and J by 5 bases, and 11 bases separated the two germline ends. CDR3 length: 14 amino acids. Germline V CDR1 and CDR2: MNHEY, SVGAGI. This CDR3 reads CASSYYGGDQPQHF. In DNA form, the CDR3 reads TGTGCCAGCAGTTATTACGGTGGAGATCAGCCCCAGCATTTT.

This clone was found a few times. The chain has TRBV7-9 and TRBJ1-6; D remains ambiguous. The germline CDR1 and CDR2 sequences are SEHNR and FQNEAQ (reference sequence). The CDR3 runs 15 residues. V lost 2 bases to trimming and J lost 5 bases, with 10 bases between them. The CDR3 DNA reads TGTGCCAGCAGCTTAACGAGTACTAATAATTCACCCCTCCACTTT. Protein: CASSLTSTNNSPLHF.

The genes are TRBV6-5 and TRBJ1-1; D is uncertain. V was cut by 0 bases and J by 0 bases, with 5 bases left in between. The CDR3 extends over 14 amino acids. From germline, CDR1 is MNHEY and CDR2 SVGAGI. DNA of the CDR3: TGTGCCAGCAGTTACTCCCTTTTGAACACTGAAGCTTTCTTT. As protein: CASSYSLLNTEAFF.

Worth noting for this clone: Other DNA variants within this sample encode the same CDR3. This rearrangement joins TRBV3-1 (or the pseudogene TRBV3-2) to TRBJ1-3; no reliable D call. The germline CDR1 and CDR2 sequences are LGHDT and YNNKEL (reference sequence). Trimming took 1 base from V and 2 from J, leaving 3 bases between them. The CDR3 is made up of 13 amino acids. The CDR3: CASSQAAGNTIYF. Here the CDR3 DNA reads TGTGCCAGCAGCCAAGCGGCTGGAAACACCATATATTTT.

CDR3 sequence reads: CAWSSRGYGNTIYF. The CDR3 nucleotides are TGTGCCTGGAGTTCTCGGGGTTATGGAAACACCATATATTTT. The chain couples TRBV30 to TRBJ1-3; D uncertain. This CDR3 has 14 amino acids. Germline V gene data show CDR1 as GTSNPN and CDR2 as SVGIG (reference sequence). V was cut by 2 bases and J by 3 bases, with 11 bases left in between.

The chain is built from TRBV30 and TRBJ1-5, with 7 nucleotides matching TRBD1. This CDR3 contains 15 residues. CDR1 and CDR2 (germline): GTSNPN, SVGIG (reference sequence). Trimming removed 1 base from V and 0 bases from J; junction bases left unmatched: 3. The CDR3 DNA reads as TGTGCCTGGAGTGCCGGGACAGTTAGCAATCAGCCCCAGCATTTT. Translating gives CAWSAGTVSNQPQHF.

The V gene is TRBV2, the J gene TRBJ1-6, with TRBD1 matching 7 bases. Trimming took 4 bases from V and 3 from J; bases not matched to a gene: 0. The CDR3 covers 14 residues. Germline CDR1 and CDR2: SNHLY and FYNNEI. CDR3 sequence: CASSGDSYNSPLHF. DNA of the CDR3: TGTGCCAGCAGTGGGGACAGCTATAATTCACCCCTCCACTTT.

V usage is TRBV6-5 and J usage is TRBJ2-2, with TRBD2 as a possible D gene (6 bases). V lost 6 bases and J 4 bases, leaving 9 bases between the germline ends. The CDR3 covers 13 residues. CDR1 and CDR2 from the germline V gene are MNHEY and SVGAGI. The CDR3 bases are TGTGCCAGCAGCGTCGGGGGCACCGGGGAGCTGTTTTTT. It translates to CASSVGGTGELFF.

This chain uses TRBV7-9 with TRBJ2-1, with 8 bases identical to TRBD2. The CDR3 has 14 residues. From germline, CDR1 is SEHNR and CDR2 FQNEAQ (reference sequence). V shed 4 bases, J shed 4 bases, and the junction held 3 bases outside the gene matches. CDR3 protein: CASSSTSVYNEQFF. CDR3 DNA sequence: TGTGCCAGCAGCTCGACTAGCGTGTACAATGAGCAGTTCTTC.

This clone was observed a handful of times. This chain connects TRBV3-1 (or the pseudogene TRBV3-2) to TRBJ1-1; 11 nucleotides line up with TRBD1. The V and J ends lost 0 bases and 4 bases, in that order; junction bases with no gene match: 7. CDR1 and CDR2 from the germline V gene are LGHDT and YNNKEL (reference sequence). CDR3 size: 17 residues. CDR3 region: CASSQDQGQGVITEAFF. Written as DNA, the CDR3 is TGTGCCAGCAGCCAAGACCAGGGACAGGGGGTTATCACTGAAGCTTTCTTT.

This clone was seen only a few times. The chain employs TRBV2 and TRBJ2-7; D possibly corresponds to TRBD1 (6 bases). The CDR3 consists of 14 residues. Per germline, CDR1 SNHLY and CDR2 FYNNEI. V was trimmed by 6 bases and J by 4 bases, leaving 16 bases between them. CDR3 protein: CASSQQGASYEQYF. CDR3 coding DNA: TGTGCCAGCAGCCAACAGGGCGCCTCTTACGAGCAGTACTTC.

This clone came up a few times. This chain connects TRBV5-1 to TRBJ1-2; the D gene is possibly TRBD1 (6 bases). This CDR3 is built from 15 residues. Germline values: CDR1 SGHRS, CDR2 YFSETQ. Trimming removed 4 bases at V and 3 bases at J, with 16 bases between. The CDR3 sequence: CASSVGQGIDYGYTF. CDR3 coding DNA: TGCGCCAGCAGCGTGGGGCAGGGGATAGACTATGGCTACACCTTC.

The CDR3 is CASSLEAGLYQPQHF. CDR3 nucleotide sequence: TGTGCCAGCAGCTTAGAGGCAGGATTGTATCAGCCCCAGCATTTT. The chain is built from TRBV7-8 and TRBJ1-5; no clear D. Trimming removed 1 base at V and 5 bases at J, with 12 bases between. Germline values: CDR1 SGHVS, CDR2 FQNEAQ. The CDR3 extends over 15 amino acids.

In this sample, this clone turned up a few times. This CDR3 is CASSTHAGAGANVLTF. CDR3 in DNA: TGTGCCAGCAGCACCCACGCGGGGGCTGGGGCCAACGTCCTGACTTTC. The chain has TRBV7-3 and TRBJ2-6; 7 bases align to TRBD2. CDR1 SGHTA and CDR2 FQGTGA come from the germline V gene. After removal of 5 bases from V and 2 bases from J, the junction contained 6 bases not matched to a gene. This CDR3 is 16 amino acids long.

The V call is TRBV28, the J call TRBJ2-7, with D possibly matching TRBD1 (5 bases). The CDR3 has 11 amino acids. Between the trimmed V and J ends, which lost 8 bases and 5 bases, there was a span of 10 bases. Germline V lookup: CDR1 MDHEN, CDR2 SYDVKM. As DNA, the CDR3 is TGTGCCAGCGTAAGGGGAAACGAGCAGTACTTC. Translating it yields CASVRGNEQYF.

The chain couples TRBV7-6 to TRBJ1-1; maybe TRBD1 (5 bases). V was clipped by 2 bases and J by 0 bases, with 10 bases between them. The CDR3 contains 15 residues. Germline lookup yields CDR1 SGHVS and CDR2 FNYEAQ. CDR3 loop: CASSLNPGMNTEAFF. Written as DNA, the CDR3 is TGTGCCAGCAGCTTAAACCCAGGGATGAACACTGAAGCTTTCTTT.

This clone was found once. V gene TRBV28 combines with J gene TRBJ1-5; TRBD1 matches 11 bases. Germline CDR1 and CDR2: MDHEN and SYDVKM. The length of the CDR3 is 15 residues. Germline trimming cut 6 bases from V and 6 bases from J; bases unmatched to any gene: 7. CDR3 coding DNA: TGTGCCAGCAGCACCGGACAGGGGGCTACTCAGCCCCAGCATTTT. Its translation is CASSTGQGATQPQHF.

The V and J genes are TRBV9 and TRBJ2-2, with TRBD2 as a possible D gene (5 bases). The V end lost 4 bases, the J end lost 5 bases, and 15 bases lay between the germline ends. The V gene's germline CDR1 is SGDLS and CDR2 YYNGEE. This CDR3 is 15 amino acids long. DNA of the CDR3: TGTGCCAGCAGCTTGGGGAGTACTGGGACCGGGGAGCTGTTTTTT. Protein product: CASSLGSTGTGELFF.

The gene calls are TRBV30 and TRBJ1-1, with no clear D. Per germline, CDR1 GTSNPN and CDR2 SVGIG (reference sequence). V dropped 3 bases and J dropped 5 bases, with 13 bases sitting between them. The CDR3 spans 13 residues. In nucleotides, the CDR3 is TGTGCCTGGAGGGCTCCCGCGGGAACTGAAGCTTTCTTT. Encoded protein: CAWRAPAGTEAFF.

For the CDR3, the DNA is TGTGCCAGCAGCCTACTAGCGGGGGGCGAGGGAGAGCAGTACTTC. This codes for CASSLLAGGEGEQYF. This chain connects TRBV11-2 to TRBJ2-7; 12 positions match TRBD2. V gave up 5 bases and J gave up 7 bases; unmatched junction bases: 9. The CDR3 runs to 15 residues. Germline CDR1 and CDR2: SGHAT and FQNNGV.

This chain connects TRBV7-9 to TRBJ1-3, with 7 bases matching TRBD1. Germline V gene data show CDR1 as SEHNR and CDR2 as FQNEAQ (reference sequence). There are 16 residues in the CDR3. The V and J ends lost 5 bases and 0 bases, in that order; junction bases with no gene match: 7. In DNA, the CDR3 is TGTGCCAGCAGCAAGAAACAGGGGAACTCTGGAAACACCATATATTTT. Translated: CASSKKQGNSGNTIYF.

V usage is TRBV9 and J usage is TRBJ1-2; a weak D match, TRBD1 (5 bases). This CDR3 region has 14 residues. The ends were cut back, 0 bases at V and 2 bases at J, with 8 bases in the middle. CDR1 and CDR2 from the germline V gene are SGDLS and YYNGEE. CDR3 sequence reads: CASSVAPGNYGYTF. For the CDR3, the DNA is TGTGCCAGCAGCGTAGCTCCAGGGAACTATGGCTACACCTTC.

The chain has TRBV30 and TRBJ1-3; D call uncertain. The CDR3 runs to 16 residues. The germline V gene encodes CDR1 GTSNPN and CDR2 SVGIG (reference sequence). Between the trimmed V and J ends, which lost 0 bases and 0 bases, there was a span of 12 bases. CDR3 sequence reads: CAWSVGARLSGNTIYF. CDR3 sequence (DNA): TGTGCCTGGAGTGTAGGAGCAAGACTCTCTGGAAACACCATATATTTT.

The table lists this clone with a count of one. The gene calls are TRBV27 and TRBJ2-3; D unclear. The germline V gene has CDR1 MNHEY and CDR2 SMNVEV (reference sequence). The germline V and J ends were trimmed by 7 bases and 0 bases, with 11 bases remaining between them. The CDR3 has 14 residues. CDR3 in amino acids: CASTPYMSTDTQYF. The CDR3 DNA follows: TGTGCCAGCACCCCTTATATGAGCACAGATACGCAGTATTTT.